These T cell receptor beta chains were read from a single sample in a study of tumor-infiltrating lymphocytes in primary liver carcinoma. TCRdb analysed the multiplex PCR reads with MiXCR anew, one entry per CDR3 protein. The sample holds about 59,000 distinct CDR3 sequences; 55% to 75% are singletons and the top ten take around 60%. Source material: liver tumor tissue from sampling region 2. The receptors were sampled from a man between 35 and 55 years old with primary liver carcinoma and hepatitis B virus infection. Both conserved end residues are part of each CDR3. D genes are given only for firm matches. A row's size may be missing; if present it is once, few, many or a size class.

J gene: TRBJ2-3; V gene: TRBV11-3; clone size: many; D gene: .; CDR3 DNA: TGTGCCAGCAGCCCTGGGGGAGGTGGCACAGATACGCAGTATTTT; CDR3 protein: CASSPGGGGTDTQYF
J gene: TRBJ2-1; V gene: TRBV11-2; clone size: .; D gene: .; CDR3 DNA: TGTGCCAGCAGCTTAGATCCAGAGAGCTCCTACGATGGGCAGTTCTTT; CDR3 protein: CASSLDPESSYDGQFF
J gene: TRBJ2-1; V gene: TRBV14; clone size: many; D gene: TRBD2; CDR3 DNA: TGTGCCAGCAGCCCCCCCCTAATTGCGGGAGGGAGATACAATGAGCAGTTCTTC; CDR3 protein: CASSPPLIAGGRYNEQFF
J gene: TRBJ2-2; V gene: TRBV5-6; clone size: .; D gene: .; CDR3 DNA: TGTCCCAGCAGCCCAGGGTACGCGAACACCGGGGAGCTGTTTTTT; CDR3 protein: CPSSPGYANTGELFF
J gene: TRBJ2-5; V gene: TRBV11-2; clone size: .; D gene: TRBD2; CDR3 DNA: TGTGCCAGCAGCCAAACTCCTGGCGGGGGAGAGACGCAGTACTTC; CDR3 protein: CASSQTPGGGETQYF
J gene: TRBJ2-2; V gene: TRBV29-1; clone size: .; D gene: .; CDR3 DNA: TGCAGCGTTGAATTTGCAGACAATAGGACCGGGGAGCTGTTTTTT; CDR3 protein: CSVEFADNRTGELFF
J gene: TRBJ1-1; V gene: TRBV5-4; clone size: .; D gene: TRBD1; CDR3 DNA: TGTGCCAGCAGCCAGGACAGGGTTGCTGTAGCTTCCTTT; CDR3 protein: CASSQDRVAVASF
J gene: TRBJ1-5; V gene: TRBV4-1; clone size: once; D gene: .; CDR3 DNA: TGCACCAGCAGCCAACCAATGACACTTTATAGCAATCAGCCCCAGCATTTT; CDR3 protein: CTSSQPMTLYSNQPQHF
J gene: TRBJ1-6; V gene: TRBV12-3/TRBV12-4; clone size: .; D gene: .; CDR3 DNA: TGTGCCAGCTCCGACAAGGAGGACTCACCCCTCCACTTT; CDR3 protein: CASSDKEDSPLHF
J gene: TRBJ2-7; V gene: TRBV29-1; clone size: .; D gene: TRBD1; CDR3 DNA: TGCAGCATTGGGAGGACAGGGTTTCACGAGCAGTACTTC; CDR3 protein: CSIGRTGFHEQYF